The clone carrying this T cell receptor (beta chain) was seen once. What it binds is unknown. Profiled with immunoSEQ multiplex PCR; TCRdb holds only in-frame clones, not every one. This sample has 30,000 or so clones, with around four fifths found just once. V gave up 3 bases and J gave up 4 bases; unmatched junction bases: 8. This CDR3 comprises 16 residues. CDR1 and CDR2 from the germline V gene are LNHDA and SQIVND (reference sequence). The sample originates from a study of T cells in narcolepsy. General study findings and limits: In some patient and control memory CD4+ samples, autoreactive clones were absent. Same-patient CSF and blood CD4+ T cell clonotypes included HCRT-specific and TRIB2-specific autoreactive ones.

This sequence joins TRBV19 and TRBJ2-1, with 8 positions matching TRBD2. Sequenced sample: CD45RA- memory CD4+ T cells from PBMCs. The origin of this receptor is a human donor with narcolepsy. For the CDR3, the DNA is TGTGCCAGTAGTATCGGTTCTAGCGGGTCTTACAATGAGCAGTTCTTC. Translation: CASSIGSSGSYNEQFF.